This T cell receptor (beta chain) was captured by sequencing in a study of T cells in Graves' hyperthyroidism and ophthalmopathy. Whole-study context: Any treatment followed the collection of peripheral blood at initial diagnosis.

V shed 3 bases, J shed 1 base, and the junction held 8 bases outside the gene matches. Per the germline V gene, CDR1 is LGHNA and CDR2 is YNFKEQ. The CDR3 spans 16 residues. No ophthalmopathy progression within 18 months constituted stable Graves' hyperthyroidism. These patients, aged 18 to 65, had recently diagnosed hyperthyroidism lasting under 2 months. The PBMCs were taken from about 10 ml of fresh peripheral blood. There were TCR beta CDR3 regions amplified from RNA transcripts. A set of HTBI primers served as the primers for a first-round RT-PCR of the TCR CDR3. Each CDR3 protein gets one entry after TCRdb re-called the multiplex PCR reads with MiXCR. The sample has 300,000 to 450,000 distinct CDR3 sequences; roughly 13% are singletons.

The clonotype originates from a woman aged 55 to 70 with Graves' hyperthyroidism. Material for sequencing was blood. The chain is built from TRBV4-2 and TRBJ2-7, with 8 bases fitting TRBD1. The CDR3 protein is CASSQGTGGVSYEQYF. The DNA of the CDR3 is TGTGCCAGCAGCCAGGGTACAGGGGGAGTGTCCTACGAGCAGTACTTC.